This is a list of T cell receptor beta chains from one sample in a study of shared clonotypes between healthy human individuals. Produced via immunoSEQ multiplex PCR; TCRdb's table is partial and in-frame only. The sample lists 2 million to 2.5 million clones; more than 85% were seen once. The sample consisted of naive CD4+ T cells from PBMCs. The origin of the receptors is a man aged 18-30 years in good health. Some clones in this sample may be carry-over from other donors' samples. Each CDR3 is given with its conserved first and last residue. The D gene is left open where the match is weak. Expanded clones are given a class, and other clones once, few, many or no size at all.

>once|TRBJ2-3|-|TRBV5-1
TGCGCCAGCAGCTTAAACTTTCGGACCACAGATACGCAGTATTTT
CASSLNFRTTDTQYF
>-|TRBJ2-5|-|TRBV5-1
TGCGCCAGCAGCCCGCAAAGGAGGGGTCGGGAGACCCAGTACTTC
CASSPQRRGRETQYF
>-|TRBJ2-5|-|TRBV5-1
TGCGCCAGCACCCGGGGATCACAAGAGACCCAGTACTTC
CASTRGSQETQYF
>few|TRBJ2-7|-|TRBV27
TGTGCCAGCAGTCTCGGACTGTCAGCGTACGAGCAGTACTTC
CASSLGLSAYEQYF
>-|TRBJ2-6|-|TRBV5-1
TGCGCCAGCAGCTTTGGTCTTTCGGGGGCCAACGTCCTGACTTTC
CASSFGLSGANVLTF
>-|TRBJ2-2|TRBD2|TRBV11-2
TGTGCCAGCAGCTCCCCCGGGGGGTACACCGGGGAGCTGTTTTTT
CASSSPGGYTGELFF
>-|TRBJ1-2|TRBD1|TRBV28
TGTGCCAGCAGTCCCCAGACAGGGTTCTATGGCTACACCTTC
CASSPQTGFYGYTF
>-|TRBJ2-3|-|TRBV9
TGTGCCAGCAGCGTCTACCCTGGGACAGATACGCAGTATTTT
CASSVYPGTDTQYF
>-|TRBJ2-7|TRBD1|TRBV28
TGTGCCAGCAGTTTTCGGGACAGGGGTACAACCTACGAGCAGTACTTC
CASSFRDRGTTYEQYF
>-|TRBJ1-2|TRBD1|TRBV28
TGTGCCAGCAGTCTGACAGGGATTATAACCTATGGCTACACCTTC
CASSLTGIITYGYTF
>-|TRBJ2-3|TRBD1|TRBV19
TGTGCCAGTAGCCGGGACAGGGGGACAGATACGCAGTATTTT
CASSRDRGTDTQYF
>-|TRBJ2-1|TRBD2|TRBV18
TGTGCCAGCTCACTCGGCGGGAGTAATTCCTACAATGAGCAGTTCTTC
CASSLGGSNSYNEQFF
>once|TRBJ1-4|-|TRBV5-6
TGTGCCAGCAGCAGCGTGACAGGCGATGAAAAACTGTTTTTT
CASSSVTGDEKLFF
>-|TRBJ2-1|TRBD2|TRBV6-5
TGTGCCAGCAGTTACTCGCGGGGGTTTCCACACGATGAGCAGTTCTTC
CASSYSRGFPHDEQFF
>-|TRBJ2-1|TRBD2|TRBV5-1
TGCGCCAGCAGCATGGGACTAGCGGCCTACAATGAGCAGTTCTTC
CASSMGLAAYNEQFF
>-|TRBJ1-1|-|TRBV19
TGTGCCAGTAGTATCTACCCGAACACTGAAGCTTTCTTT
CASSIYPNTEAFF
>-|TRBJ2-2|TRBD2|TRBV5-1
TGCGCCAGCAGCTTGTCTGGACTAGGGGCCGGGGAGCTGTTTTTT
CASSLSGLGAGELFF
>-|TRBJ1-4|-|TRBV5-8
TGTGCCAGCAGCTTGGCACAGGGAATTGACCTTGCAACTAATGAAAAACTGTTTTTT
CASSLAQGIDLATNEKLFF
>-|TRBJ1-1|TRBD1|TRBV29-1
TGCAGCGTCTCTCTTGTGACAGGGGGAGACACTGAAGCTTTCTTT
CSVSLVTGGDTEAFF
>-|TRBJ2-3|-|TRBV2
TGTGCCAGCAGACGCGGGGGCCAGGGAAGCACAGATACGCAGTATTTT
CASRRGGQGSTDTQYF
>few|TRBJ1-2|-|TRBV10-3
TGTGCCATCAGTGAACCAGACGGGACCCGCTACACCTTC
CAISEPDGTRYTF
>-|TRBJ2-2|-|TRBV10-3
TGTGCCATCAGTGAGTCGGGAAACCTCGCGAACACCGGGGAGCTGTTTTTT
CAISESGNLANTGELFF
>-|TRBJ2-1|-|TRBV5-1
TGCGCCAGCGGCGCTCCAGGGTGGGAAGGGGGTGAGCAGTTCTTC
CASGAPGWEGGEQFF
>-|TRBJ2-7|TRBD2|TRBV19
TGTGCCAGTAAGACTAGCGGGTACACCTACGAGCAGTACTTC
CASKTSGYTYEQYF
>-|TRBJ2-7|-|TRBV7-2
TGTGCCAGCAGCTTAGTTGCAGGGAACTACGAGCAGTACTTC
CASSLVAGNYEQYF
>-|TRBJ2-1|TRBD2|TRBV7-2
TGTGCCAGCAGCTTAGGATACCAGCGGGACTACAATGAGCAGTTCTTC
CASSLGYQRDYNEQFF
>-|TRBJ2-2|-|TRBV5-1
TGCGCCAGCAGCGTTGCGACCAGGGGTACTATGACCGGGGAGCTGTTTTTT
CASSVATRGTMTGELFF
>-|TRBJ2-1|TRBD2|TRBV19
TGTGCCAGTATGGGGGGGAGGGCCTATGAGCAGTTCTTC
CASMGGRAYEQFF
>-|TRBJ1-1|TRBD1|TRBV28
TGTGCCAGCAGCTGTACCGGGACAGGGGTCAGAGGGTGTACTGAAGCTTTCTTT
CASSCTGTGVRGCTEAFF
>-|TRBJ1-1|-|TRBV20-1
TGCAGTGCCACCCCGAACACTGAAGCTTTCTTT
CSATPNTEAFF
>-|TRBJ1-1|-|TRBV11-2
TGTGCCAGCACCCTATACGGGGCAGGCAGGTCTGAAGCTTTCTTT
CASTLYGAGRSEAFF